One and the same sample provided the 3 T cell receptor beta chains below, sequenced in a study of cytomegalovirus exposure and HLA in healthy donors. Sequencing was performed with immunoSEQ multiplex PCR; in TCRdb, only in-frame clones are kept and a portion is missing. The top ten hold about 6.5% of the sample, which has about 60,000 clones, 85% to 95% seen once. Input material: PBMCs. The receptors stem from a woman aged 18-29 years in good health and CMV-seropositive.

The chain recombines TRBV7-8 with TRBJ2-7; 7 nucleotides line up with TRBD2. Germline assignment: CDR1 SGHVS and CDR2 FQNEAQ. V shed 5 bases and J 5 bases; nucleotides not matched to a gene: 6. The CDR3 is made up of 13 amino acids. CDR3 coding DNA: TGTGCCAGCAGCAATCCCCGGGAGGACGAGCAGTACTTC. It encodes CASSNPREDEQYF.

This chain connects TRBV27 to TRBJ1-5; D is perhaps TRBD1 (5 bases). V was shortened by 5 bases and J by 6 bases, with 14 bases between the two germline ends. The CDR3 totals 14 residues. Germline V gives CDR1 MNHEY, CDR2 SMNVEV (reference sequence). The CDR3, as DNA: TGTGCCAGCAGTCCTCAGGGTGGTGGTCAGCCCCAGCATTTT. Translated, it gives CASSPQGGGQPQHF.

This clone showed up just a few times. This CDR3 is CASSFNRISPLHF. The CDR3 nucleotides are TGTGCCAGCAGTTTCAACAGGATTTCACCCCTCCACTTT. This chain links TRBV28 with TRBJ1-6; D is perhaps TRBD1 (5 bases). Trimming took off 3 bases at V and 9 bases at J, with 9 bases between the two ends. Germline lookup yields CDR1 MDHEN and CDR2 SYDVKM. The CDR3 is made up of 13 amino acids.